One sample yielded the 19 T cell receptor beta chains listed below, sequenced in a study of T cell clonality in common variable immunodeficiency. Clones were sequenced by immunoSEQ multiplex PCR, and TCRdb holds only the in-frame ones, with some missing. The sample contains fewer than 60,000 clones, none of them singletons. The sample taken for sequencing was peripheral blood mononuclear cells. The receptors derive from a person aged 18 to 75 in good health.

This clone was observed at least ten times. The read terminates 3 residues ahead of where the CDR3 ends, so the germline J gene completes it. The chain uses TRBV10-1 and TRBJ2-1; either TRBD1 or TRBD2 may fit D (6 bases each). CDR1 is WNHNN, CDR2 SYGVQD, per germline (reference sequence). There are 16 residues in the CDR3. V lost 5 bases to trimming and J lost 8 bases, with 22 bases between them. Here the CDR3 reads CASSPEGELREDEQFF. CDR3 DNA (partial): TGCGCCAGCAGTCCTGAGGGGGAATTAAGGGAGGATGAG.

Ten or more counts support this clone. The CDR3 end is not reached by the read, which stops 3 residues before it; the germline J gene fills it in. The chain employs TRBV2 and TRBJ1-1, with D possibly TRBD1 on 5 matching bases. Between the trimmed V and J ends, which lost 6 bases and 5 bases, there was a span of 10 bases. CDR1 and CDR2 (germline): SNHLY, FYNNEI. The CDR3 is 12 amino acids. Incomplete CDR3 DNA: TGTGCCAGCAGCCAGGGTCGTACTGAA. Translating it yields CASSQGRTE. The full CDR3 protein is CASSQGRTEAFF.

This clone was found many times. The read halts 3 residues ahead of the CDR3 end, with the missing end drawn from the germline J gene. The rearrangement joins TRBV20-1 to TRBJ2-7, with 8 positions matching TRBD1. CDR3 length equals 13 residues. V gave up 7 bases and J gave up 6 bases; unmatched junction bases: 11. CDR1 is DFQATT and CDR2 is SNEGSKA in the germline V gene (reference sequence). CDR3 protein: CSVSDRVLPEQYF. The CDR3 DNA, read in part, is TGCAGTGTATCGGACAGGGTGCTTCCCGAG.

This clone was detected only a few times. A much bigger clone sits one base away, suggesting this may be a read error. Read sequence stops 3 residues before the CDR3 end, and the germline J gene provides the missing end. The chain combines TRBV7-9 with TRBJ2-7; 10 bases map to TRBD2. This CDR3 has 15 residues. The V gene's germline CDR1 is SEHNR and CDR2 FQNEAQ (reference sequence). J lost 4 bases, V lost 1 base, and 4 bases had no gene match. CDR3 DNA, as far as it was read: TGTGCCAGCAGCTTAGGGGCTAGCGGGGGTTACGAG. The encoded protein is CASSLGASGGYE. The CDR3 in full is CASSLGASGGYEQYF. The whole variable domain, filled in from reference TRBV7-9 and TRBJ2-7, reads DTGVSQNPRHKITKRGQNVTFRCDPISEHNRLYWYRQTLGQGPEFLTYFQNEAQLEKSRLLSDRFSAERPKGSFSTLEIQRTEQGDSAMYLCASSLGASGGYEQYFGPGTRLTVT.

In this sample, this clone turned up many times. The sequence runs out 3 residues before the end of the CDR3; the remainder is reconstructed from the germline J gene. The chain links TRBV20-1 to TRBJ2-1, with TRBD2 matching over 9 bases. Germline assignment: CDR1 DFQATT and CDR2 SNEGSKA (reference sequence). The CDR3 loop spans 15 amino acids. The V segment lost 3 bases and the J segment 6 bases; nucleotides outside the gene matches: 9. CDR3 sequence reads: CSASGGRAVFNEQFF. The part of the CDR3 DNA that was read is TGCAGTGCTAGCGGCGGGAGGGCAGTTTTCAATGAG.

This clone was found many times. The CDR3 end falls 3 residues outside the read, so it is completed with the germline J gene. The genes are TRBV7-3 and TRBJ2-1, with 8 bases identical to TRBD2. With 2 bases clipped from V and 7 bases from J, the junction kept 4 bases outside the gene matches. Germline CDR1 reads SGHTA; CDR2 reads FQGTGA. The CDR3 runs 14 residues. The CDR3 sequence is CASSLWAGGNEQFF. The covered CDR3 bases are TGTGCCAGCAGCTTATGGGCGGGGGGAAATGAG.

There are a few counts of this clone. The read gets to within 3 residues of the CDR3 end, and the germline J gene fills in the rest. This chain links TRBV30 with TRBJ1-1; D is uncertain. The CDR3 is 13 residues long. Germline-derived CDR1 and CDR2 are GTSNPN and SVGIG (reference sequence). The CDR3 sequence is CAWSARTAFGAFF. Partial CDR3 DNA: TGTGCCTGGAGTGCACGTACGGCGTTCGGG.

In its sample, this clone was seen many times. The read terminates 3 residues ahead of where the CDR3 ends, so the germline J gene completes it. The rearrangement uses TRBV5-1 and TRBJ2-5; no clear D gene. CDR3 size: 15 residues. CDR1 is SGHRS and CDR2 is YFSETQ in the germline V gene. Trimming took 0 bases from V and 2 from J, leaving 11 bases between them. Incomplete CDR3 DNA: TGCGCCAGCAGCTTGGACCCAACCAGGCAAGAGACC. Translated: CASSLDPTRQET. The full-length CDR3 reads as CASSLDPTRQETQYF.

This clone was recorded at least ten times. The read terminates 3 residues before the CDR3 end, so the remaining end is supplied by the germline J gene. V is TRBV5-1 and J is TRBJ2-2, with 9 bases matching TRBD2. CDR1 SGHRS and CDR2 YFSETQ come from the germline V gene. V was pared by 6 bases and J by 1 base, with 7 bases of the junction left unmatched. The CDR3 totals 16 residues. The CDR3 DNA, read in part, is TGCGCCAGCATCGATCTAGCGGGAAAGAACACCGGGGAG. It codes for CASIDLAGKNTGE. The CDR3 as a whole reads CASIDLAGKNTGELFF.

This clone has a count of ten or more. The missing CDR3 end, 3 residues past where the read stops, is filled in from the germline J gene. This sequence joins TRBV6-1 and TRBJ1-5; weak D call: TRBD1 (5 bases). The V end lost 3 bases, the J end lost 5 bases, and 11 bases lay between the germline ends. In germline, CDR1 is MNHNS, CDR2 SASEGT. The CDR3 runs 14 residues. The DNA read from the CDR3 is TGTGCCAGCAGTGAGTACAGGCCTCATCAGCCC. Translated, it gives CASSEYRPHQP. Given in full, the CDR3 is CASSEYRPHQPQHF.

This clone was observed at least ten times. The DNA ends 3 residues before the CDR3 does, and the rest of the CDR3 is filled in from the germline J gene. The genes are TRBV7-9 and TRBJ2-5; a weak D match, TRBD1 (7 bases). The CDR3 has 13 residues. V lost 5 bases, J lost 5 bases, and 12 bases lay in between. The germline V gene encodes CDR1 SEHNR and CDR2 FQNEAQ (reference sequence). CDR3 sequence reads: CASSMTGRETQYF. The DNA read from the CDR3 is TGTGCCAGCAGCATGACAGGGAGGGAGACC.

This clone has a count of ten or more. The read gets to within 3 residues of the CDR3 end, and the germline J gene fills in the rest. The chain joins TRBV7-8 to TRBJ1-6; 10 bases are a match to TRBD1. The V gene's germline CDR1 is SGHVS and CDR2 FQNEAQ. V lost 6 bases to trimming and J lost 9 bases; unmatched junction nucleotides: 5. The CDR3 totals 14 residues. CDR3 amino acids: CASRGTGESSPLHF. Incomplete CDR3 DNA: TGTGCCAGCAGGGGGACAGGGGAGAGTTCACCC. Full variable domain (outside the CDR3, taken from reference TRBV7-8 and TRBJ1-6): GAGVSQSPRYKVAKRGQDVALRCDPISGHVSLFWYQQALGQGPEFLTYFQNEAQLDKSGLPSDRFFAERPEGSVSTLKIQRTQQEDSAVYLCASRGTGESSPLHFGNGTRLTVT.

This clone appeared many times. The CDR3 end lies 3 residues beyond the end of the read and is filled in from the germline J gene. The chain recombines TRBV5-1 with TRBJ2-6; D is perhaps TRBD1 (5 bases). In germline, CDR1 is SGHRS, CDR2 YFSETQ. V lost 4 bases and J lost 2, with 19 bases in between. This CDR3 contains 18 residues. Partial CDR3 DNA: TGCGCCAGCAGCGGCACAGGTGCCTCGGTGGCTGGGGCCAACGTC. This gives the protein CASSGTGASVAGANV. The whole CDR3 protein is CASSGTGASVAGANVLTF. Drawing the rest from reference TRBV5-1 and TRBJ2-6, the complete variable domain is KAGVTQTPRYLIKTRGQQVTLSCSPISGHRSVSWYQQTPGQGLQFLFEYFSETQRNKGNFPGRFSGRQFSNSRSEMNVSTLELGDSALYLCASSGTGASVAGANVLTFGAGSRLTVL.

This clone has at least ten counts. The read gets to within 3 residues of the CDR3 end, and the germline J gene fills in the rest. The chain joins TRBV2 to TRBJ1-2, with TRBD1 matching over 9 bases. CDR1 and CDR2 from the germline V gene are SNHLY and FYNNEI. CDR3 length equals 17 residues. Trimming at V came to 5 bases and at J to 2 bases, leaving 12 bases not matched to a gene. CDR3 loop: CASSIAHTGGRNYGYTF. CDR3 DNA, as far as it was read: TGTGCCAGCAGTATCGCCCATACAGGGGGCCGGAACTATGGC.

Points on this clone: The CDR3 extends 3 residues past the end of the read, so its final part is completed from the germline J gene. The rearrangement uses TRBV5-3 and TRBJ1-5; 7 bases align to TRBD1. TRBV5-3 is placed among ORFs of uncertain function. The CDR3 is 15 amino acids. With V trimmed by 4 bases and J by 3 bases, 7 bases remained unmatched. The covered CDR3 bases are TGTGCCAGAAGCCCGCCGGACAGGCCCAATCAGCCC. Encoded protein: CARSPPDRPNQP. The complete CDR3 sequence is CARSPPDRPNQPQHF.

Regarding this clone: The CDR3 goes on 3 residues after the read ends, and that part is filled in from the germline J gene. This chain links TRBV5-5 with TRBJ2-5; 7 positions agree with TRBD2. Looked up from germline, CDR1 is SGHKS and CDR2 is YYEKEE (reference sequence). J was trimmed by 1 base and V by 3 bases; bases with no gene match: 3. The CDR3 has 14 residues. CDR3 DNA, as far as it was read: TGTGCCAGCAGCTGGGGGGGTGGCCAAGAGACC. Amino acid sequence: CASSWGGGQET. The full CDR3 sequence reads CASSWGGGQETQYF.

Only a few counts were recorded for this clone. The read ends 3 residues shy of where the CDR3 ends; the end is completed using the germline J gene. The chain couples TRBV29-1 to TRBJ2-7; TRBD1 matches 8 bases. Germline assignment: CDR1 SQVTM and CDR2 ANQGSEA. The CDR3 extends over 13 amino acids. The V and J ends lost 6 bases and 5 bases, in that order; junction bases with no gene match: 9. The CDR3 DNA, read in part, is TGCAGCGTAGACCGGACAGGGTACAACGAG. Translated, it gives CSVDRTGYNE. The full CDR3 protein reads CSVDRTGYNEQYF.

This clone appeared many times. The CDR3 end falls 3 residues outside the read, so it is completed with the germline J gene. J is TRBJ2-1 and V is TRBV7-9, with D perhaps matching TRBD1 (6 bases). The germline CDR1 and CDR2 sequences are SEHNR and FQNEAQ (reference sequence). The CDR3 loop spans 13 amino acids. Between the trimmed V and J ends, which lost 6 bases and 6 bases, there was a span of 12 bases. CDR3 bases read: TGTGCCAGCAGAGAAGGGACAAGCAATGAG. Translating it yields CASREGTSNE. The full-length CDR3 reads as CASREGTSNEQFF.

Ten or more counts support this clone. The missing CDR3 end, 3 residues past where the read stops, is filled in from the germline J gene. The rearrangement uses TRBV19 and TRBJ2-1; 8 nucleotides line up with TRBD2. Trimming removed 5 bases from V and 8 bases from J; junction bases left unmatched: 8. CDR1 LNHDA and CDR2 SQIVND come from the germline V gene (reference sequence). There are 14 residues in the CDR3. The covered CDR3 bases are TGTGCCAGTAGTCTCAGGACTAGCAGCCATGAG. Translating gives CASSLRTSSHE. The complete CDR3 reads CASSLRTSSHEQFF.